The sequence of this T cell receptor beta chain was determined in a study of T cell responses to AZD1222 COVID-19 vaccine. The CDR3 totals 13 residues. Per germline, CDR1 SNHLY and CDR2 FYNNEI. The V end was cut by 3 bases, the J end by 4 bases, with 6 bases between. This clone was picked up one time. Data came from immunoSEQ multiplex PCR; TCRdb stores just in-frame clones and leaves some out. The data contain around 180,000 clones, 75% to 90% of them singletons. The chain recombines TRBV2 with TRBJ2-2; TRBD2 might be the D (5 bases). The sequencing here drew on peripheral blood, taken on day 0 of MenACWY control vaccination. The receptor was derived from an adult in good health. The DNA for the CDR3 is TGTGCCAGCAGTGATGGAGGCACCGGGGAGCTGTTTTTT. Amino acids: CASSDGGTGELFF.